One sample yielded the 7 T cell receptor beta chains listed below, sequenced in a study of vaccination effects on CD4 cells after COVID-19. A roughly 10-day culture period preceded the isolation of CD4+ T cells. Either the BNT162b2 or mRNA-1273 vaccine was given to participants in two doses. Antigens of these TCRs are unknown. Here immunoSEQ multiplex PCR was the method, and the copy in TCRdb shows in-frame clones only, minus some. The sample includes 60,000 to 80,000 clones, roughly 81% of them seen just once. The sample here was CD4+ T cells from PBMCs cultured without peptide, taken after COVID-19 vaccination. The receptors come from a human donor who received a COVID-19 vaccine.

The rearrangement uses TRBV9 and TRBJ2-1, with 9 bases identical to TRBD2. Germline CDR1 reads SGDLS; CDR2 reads YYNGEE. This CDR3 region has 14 residues. J lost 8 bases, V lost 3 bases, and 6 bases had no gene match. CDR3 sequence (DNA): TGTGCCAGCAGCGGGGTGGCGGGGGGGCATGAGCAGTTCTTC. It translates to CASSGVAGGHEQFF. The whole variable domain, filled in from reference TRBV9 and TRBJ2-1, reads DSGVTQTPKHLITATGQRVTLRCSPRSGDLSVYWYQQSLDQGLQFLIQYYNGEERAKGNILERFSAQQFPDLHSELNLSSLELGDSALYFCASSGVAGGHEQFFGPGTRLTVL.

The chain combines TRBV2 with TRBJ2-7; D assignment may be TRBD1 or TRBD2 (5 bases each). The CDR3 extends over 13 amino acids. Trimming left V 10 bases short and J 6 bases short, with 19 bases between. Germline V lookup: CDR1 SNHLY, CDR2 FYNNEI. For the CDR3, the DNA is TGTGCCACCCAACCCTTGGGGACGCCCGAGCAGTACGTC. Translated, it gives CATQPLGTPEQYV.

This rearrangement joins TRBV28 to TRBJ2-7; D uncertain. The germline gives CDR1 MDHEN, CDR2 SYDVKM. V lost 5 bases and J lost 7, with 9 bases in between. CDR3 length equals 11 residues. The CDR3, as DNA: TGTGCCAGCAGTAGCAAACAAGAGCAGTACGTC. It translates to CASSSKQEQYV.

The chain has TRBV11-2 and TRBJ1-3, with D maybe TRBD1 (5 bases). Germline lookup yields CDR1 SGHAT and CDR2 FQNNGV. This CDR3 region has 15 residues. The germline V and J ends were trimmed by 6 bases and 0 bases, with 12 bases remaining between them. The CDR3 spells CASSTTQGSGNTIYF. Here the CDR3 DNA reads TGTGCCAGCAGTACGACCCAGGGCTCTGGAAACACCATATATTTT. Together with reference TRBV11-2 and TRBJ1-3, the CDR3 gives the full variable domain: EAGVAQSPRYKIIEKRQSVAFWCNPISGHATLYWYQQILGQGPKLLIQFQNNGVVDDSQLPKDRFSAERLKGVDSTLKIQPAKLEDSAVYLCASSTTQGSGNTIYFGEGSWLTVV.

This clone appeared once. The chain's CDR3 is CASSLVVTGDGYTF. The CDR3 bases are TGTGCCAGCAGCTTAGTAGTGACAGGGGATGGCTACACCTTC. The gene calls are TRBV11-2 and TRBJ1-2; 8 nucleotides agree with TRBD1. The V gene end was trimmed by 1 base and the J gene end by 6 bases; junction bases not matched to a gene: 4. The CDR3 is 14 amino acids. Germline CDR1 reads SGHAT; CDR2 reads FQNNGV.

V and J are TRBV6-6 and TRBJ2-4; 7 positions agree with TRBD1. The CDR3 runs 13 residues. The germline V gene encodes CDR1 MNHNY and CDR2 SVGAGI (reference sequence). Trimming cost V 6 bases and J 5 bases; bases outside gene matches: 4. CDR3 bases: TGTGCCAGCAGACAGGGGTTGGAAAACATTCAGTACTTC. This codes for CASRQGLENIQYF.

V usage is TRBV19 and J usage is TRBJ2-2; D unclear. CDR3 length: 16 residues. Germline V lookup: CDR1 LNHDA, CDR2 SQIVND (reference sequence). V lost 3 bases to trimming and J lost 0 bases, with 11 bases between them. Here the CDR3 reads CASSMAFSTNTGELFF. The CDR3 DNA follows: TGTGCCAGTAGTATGGCCTTTTCTACGAACACCGGGGAGCTGTTTTTT.